The 15 T cell receptor beta chains below all came from one sample that was sequenced in a study of T cells expressing NK-cell markers. Using the 5' RACE reads, TCRdb records one entry per CDR3 protein without DNA. The specimen's table records about 160,000 distinct CDR3 sequences. The sequencing input was blood T cells: a sorted CD56 or NKG2C T cell subset, CD4+ or CD8+ T cells, or bulk PBMC T cells (not recorded which). The receptors stem from a man aged 18-69 years in good health.

J is TRBJ1-1 and V is TRBV4-1; TCRdb names TRBD1, which stays unverified in the absence of DNA. This CDR3 has 18 amino acids. CDR1 MGHRA and CDR2 YSYEKL come from the germline V gene. CDR3: CASSQYGARPPENTEAFF.

This chain joins TRBV7-6 and TRBJ2-3; TCRdb calls TRBD1, which cannot be checked without DNA. The CDR3 spans 15 residues. Germline V gene sequence: CDR1 SGHVS, CDR2 FNYEAQ. The CDR3 sequence: CASGPIRVKGDTQYF.

The chain links TRBV4-1 to TRBJ2-7. In germline, CDR1 is MGHRA, CDR2 YSYEKL. This CDR3 contains 14 residues. This CDR3 is CASSPWFDGYEQYF.

CDR3 loop: CASSYSMALGKTQYF. The rearrangement uses TRBV6-2 or TRBV6-3 and TRBJ2-5; the D call from TCRdb, TRBD2, cannot be confirmed without DNA. Germline CDR1 MNHEY, CDR2 SVGEGT. This CDR3 is built from 15 residues.

J is TRBJ2-7 and V is TRBV7-6; TCRdb gives TRBD1 as the D gene, but with no DNA this cannot be confirmed. The germline V gene encodes CDR1 SGHVS and CDR2 FNYEAQ. The CDR3 contains 15 residues. CDR3 sequence: CASSLDAGGLYEQYF. The variable domain in full, with the rest retrieved from reference TRBV7-6 and TRBJ2-7, is GAGVSQSPRYKVTKRGQDVALRCDPISGHVSLYWYRQALGQGPEFLTYFNYEAQQDKSGLPNDRFSAERPEGSISTLTIQRTEQRDSAMYRCASSLDAGGLYEQYFGPGTRLTVT.

The V and J genes are TRBV7-9 and TRBJ2-7. The CDR3 totals 15 residues. CDR1 is SEHNR and CDR2 is FQNEAQ in the germline V gene (reference sequence). The CDR3 loop reads CASSVSAAWAYEQYF.

This chain uses TRBV2 with TRBJ2-7. Germline CDR1 reads SNHLY; CDR2 reads FYNNEI. The CDR3 has 15 amino acids. This CDR3 is CASSSVGRSSYEQYF.

The chain couples TRBV27 to TRBJ2-7; TCRdb designates TRBD2, a call that cannot be tested without DNA. The CDR3 runs to 15 residues. CDR1 is MNHEY and CDR2 is SMNVEV in the germline V gene (reference sequence). CDR3 region: CASSPLAQGVNEQYF.

The chain has TRBV12-3 or TRBV12-4 and TRBJ2-3. This CDR3 comprises 13 residues. This CDR3 reads CASSQISADTQYF.

The V gene is TRBV12-3 or TRBV12-4, the J gene TRBJ2-5; TCRdb's D call of TRBD2 is untestable without DNA. The CDR3 loop spans 15 amino acids. CDR3 residues: CASSPGERGVETQYF.

The CDR3 spells CASSLGASGFSYEQYF. J is TRBJ2-7 and V is TRBV27; absent DNA, TCRdb's TRBD1 call cannot be checked. The CDR3 spans 16 residues. Germline loops: CDR1 MNHEY, CDR2 SMNVEV (reference sequence).

The chain joins TRBV5-1 to TRBJ2-3; the TCRdb D gene call, TRBD1, has no DNA to confirm it. The germline V gene has CDR1 SGHRS and CDR2 YFSETQ. This CDR3 spans 19 amino acids. The chain's CDR3 is CASSLDWGLPGPSTDTQYF.

J is TRBJ2-7 and V is TRBV20-1; TCRdb gives TRBD2 as the D gene, but with no DNA this cannot be confirmed. The CDR3 loop spans 15 amino acids. Germline V CDR1 and CDR2: DFQATT, SNEGSKA (reference sequence). Here the CDR3 reads CSARAPSGGTYEQYF.

This rearrangement joins TRBV3-1 to TRBJ1-1. The CDR3 is made up of 13 amino acids. Germline CDR1 and CDR2: LGHDT and YNNKEL (reference sequence). The CDR3: CASSQETHPGAFF.

The J gene is TRBJ2-7, the V gene TRBV28; the D call from TCRdb, TRBD2, cannot be confirmed without DNA. The germline V gene encodes CDR1 MDHEN and CDR2 SYDVKM. CDR3 length: 14 amino acids. This CDR3 is CASSPPQAGGEQYF. Together with reference TRBV28 and TRBJ2-7, the CDR3 gives the full variable domain: DVKVTQSSRYLVKRTGEKVFLECVQDMDHENMFWYRQDPGLGLRLIYFSYDVKMKEKGDIPEGYSVSREKKERFSLILESASTNQTSMYLCASSPPQAGGEQYFGPGTRLTVT.